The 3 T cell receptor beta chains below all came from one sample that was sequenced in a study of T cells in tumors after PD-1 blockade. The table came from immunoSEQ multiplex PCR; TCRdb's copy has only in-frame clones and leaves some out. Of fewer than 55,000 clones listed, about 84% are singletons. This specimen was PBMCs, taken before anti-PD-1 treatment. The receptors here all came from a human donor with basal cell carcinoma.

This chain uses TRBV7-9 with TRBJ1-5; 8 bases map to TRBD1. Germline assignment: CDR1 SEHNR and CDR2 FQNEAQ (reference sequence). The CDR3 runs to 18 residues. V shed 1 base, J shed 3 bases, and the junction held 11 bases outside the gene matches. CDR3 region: CASSLVGGTGLNNQPQHF. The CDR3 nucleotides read TGTGCCAGCAGCTTAGTAGGGGGGACAGGCTTAAACAATCAGCCCCAGCATTTT.

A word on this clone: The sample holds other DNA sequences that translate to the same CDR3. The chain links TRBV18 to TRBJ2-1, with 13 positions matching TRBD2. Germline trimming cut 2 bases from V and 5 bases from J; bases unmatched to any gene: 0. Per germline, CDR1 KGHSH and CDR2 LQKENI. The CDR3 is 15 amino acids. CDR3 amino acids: CASSPGLAGDNEQFF. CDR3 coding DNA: TGTGCCAGCTCACCAGGACTAGCGGGGGACAATGAGCAGTTCTTC.

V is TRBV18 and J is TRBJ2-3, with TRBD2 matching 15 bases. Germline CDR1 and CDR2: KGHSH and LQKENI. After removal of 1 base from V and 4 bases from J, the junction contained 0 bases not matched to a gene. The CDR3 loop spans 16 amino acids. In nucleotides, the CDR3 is TGTGCCAGCTCACCACGGACTAGCGGGGGGGCAGATACGCAGTATTTT. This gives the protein CASSPRTSGGADTQYF.